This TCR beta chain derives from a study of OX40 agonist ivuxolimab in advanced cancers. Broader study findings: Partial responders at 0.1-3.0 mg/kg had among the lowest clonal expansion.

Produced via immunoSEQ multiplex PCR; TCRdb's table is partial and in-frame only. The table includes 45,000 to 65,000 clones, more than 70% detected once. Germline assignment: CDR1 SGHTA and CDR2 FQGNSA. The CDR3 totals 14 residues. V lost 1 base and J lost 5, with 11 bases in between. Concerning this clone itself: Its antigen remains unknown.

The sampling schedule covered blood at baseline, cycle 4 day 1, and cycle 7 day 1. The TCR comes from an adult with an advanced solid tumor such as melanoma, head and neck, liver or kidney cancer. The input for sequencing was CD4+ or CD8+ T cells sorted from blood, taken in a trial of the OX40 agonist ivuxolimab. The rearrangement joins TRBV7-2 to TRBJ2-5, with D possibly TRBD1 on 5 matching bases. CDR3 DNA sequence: TGTGCCAGCAGCTTAGTGGGGCCGGGTGAGACCCAGTACTTC. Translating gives CASSLVGPGETQYF.